This TCR beta chain was observed in a study of blood T cell repertoires in COVID-19. Study background: In each case, the material was cDNA or gDNA derived from T cells, B-cell-depleted T cells, or PBMCs.

Trimming removed 6 bases from V and 7 bases from J, with 16 bases in between. This CDR3 has 13 amino acids. Germline loops: CDR1 WNHNN, CDR2 SYGVQD (reference sequence). In assigning cohorts, the study relied on participant-reported clinical history. In Cohort 3, a recovered donor had either two negative PCRs, clearance, or symptom resolution. Sequenced by immunoSEQ multiplex PCR; TCRdb stores in-frame clones only, minus some. The data contain around 150,000 clones, approximately 79% of them singletons. The sample taken for sequencing was PBMCs or T cells enriched from blood (not recorded which). The clonotype was recovered from a middle-aged man who had recovered from COVID-19. The V call is TRBV10-1, the J call TRBJ2-7, with D maybe TRBD1 (6 bases). The CDR3 sequence is CASRTGRGQEQYF. CDR3 DNA: TGCGCCAGCAGAACGGGCAGGGGTCAAGAGCAGTACTTC.